These T cell receptor beta chains were read from a single sample in a study of OX40 agonist ivuxolimab in advanced cancers. The repertoire was sequenced with immunoSEQ multiplex PCR; TCRdb's copy has only in-frame clones and lacks some. The table has 50,000 to 60,000 clones, approximately 86% seen once; the top ten hold 14% to 15%. Specimen: CD4+ or CD8+ T cells sorted from blood, collected in a trial of the OX40 agonist ivuxolimab. The receptors stem from an adult with an advanced solid tumor such as melanoma, head and neck, liver or kidney cancer. The CDR3 runs from the conserved cysteine through the conserved F or W. Fields, in order: J gene, D gene, clone size, V gene, CDR3 DNA, CDR3 protein. D genes are given only for firm matches. The listing skips clone size in some rows; elsewhere it reads once, few, many or a size class.

TRBJ2-1 | TRBD1 | - | TRBV4-2 | TGTGCCAGCAGCCAAGAGGCCGGTGGGACAGGGTACTACAATGAGCAGTTCTTC | CASSQEAGGTGYYNEQFF
TRBJ1-2 | TRBD1 | - | TRBV4-1 | TGCGCCAGCAGCCCCCTGGGACAGGGAAAAGGCTACACCTTC | CASSPLGQGKGYTF
TRBJ1-1 | - | - | TRBV4-3 | TGCGCCAGCAGCCAAGCTAGGGGAACTGAAGCTTTCTTT | CASSQARGTEAFF
TRBJ2-7 | TRBD2 | - | TRBV5-1 | TGCGCCAGCAGCCTGAGCGGGGGGTCCTACGAGCAGTACTTC | CASSLSGGSYEQYF
TRBJ2-7 | - | - | TRBV7-8 | TGTGCCAGCAGCTTAATAGGGAAAACCTACGAGCAGTACTTC | CASSLIGKTYEQYF
TRBJ1-1 | - | - | TRBV29-1 | TGCAGCGTCTCCGGGGGCCATGAAGCTTTCTTT | CSVSGGHEAFF
TRBJ2-7 | TRBD1 | - | TRBV5-1 | TGCGCCAGCAGCTTGGGTAGGGGGCTCAACGAGCAGTACTTC | CASSLGRGLNEQYF
TRBJ1-3 | - | - | TRBV4-1 | TGCGCCAGCAGCGCCGAGGGTCACTCTGGAAACACCATATATTTT | CASSAEGHSGNTIYF
TRBJ2-7 | - | - | TRBV28 | TGTGCCAGCAGCCTACGGCCCTTGGACCAGTCGAGCTCCTACGAGCAGTACTTC | CASSLRPLDQSSSYEQYF
TRBJ2-7 | - | - | TRBV9 | TGTGCCAGCAGCGTAGACGGTACTTACTACGAGCAGTACTTC | CASSVDGTYYEQYF
TRBJ2-2 | TRBD1 | - | TRBV5-4 | TGTGCCAGCACTCAGGGGGACAGTCTAACCTGGGGCGGGGAGCTGTTTTTT | CASTQGDSLTWGGELFF
TRBJ2-5 | - | - | TRBV9 | TGTGCCAGCAGCCCAGGCCTCGGAGGGTGGGAGTACCAAGAGACCCAGTACTTC | CASSPGLGGWEYQETQYF
TRBJ2-7 | - | once | TRBV4-2 | TGTGCCAGCAGCCAAGGGGACTGGGCCTACGAGCAGTACTTC | CASSQGDWAYEQYF
TRBJ2-7 | - | - | TRBV30 | TGTGCCTGGAGTAAGGCATTGCCGCCGTACGAGCAGTACTTC | CAWSKALPPYEQYF
TRBJ1-2 | - | - | TRBV4-1 | TGCGCCAGCAGCTCTGCGACCGGAGGGGCGCAACATGGCTACACCTTC | CASSSATGGAQHGYTF
TRBJ2-7 | - | - | TRBV7-2 | TGTGCCAGCACCCCATGGGCCTCAGCCTACGAGCAGTACTTC | CASTPWASAYEQYF
TRBJ2-1 | TRBD1 | once | TRBV27 | TGTGCCAGCAGTTTCCGGGACAGATACAATGAGCAGTTCTTC | CASSFRDRYNEQFF
TRBJ2-2 | TRBD2 | - | TRBV5-1 | TGCGCCAGCCACGCAATAGCGGGGGACACCGGGGAGCTGTTTTTT | CASHAIAGDTGELFF
TRBJ2-7 | TRBD1 | - | TRBV6-6 | TGTGCCAGCAGTTACGTAGAGACAGGGGCCGTCGTACAGTACTTC | CASSYVETGAVVQYF
TRBJ1-3 | - | - | TRBV4-3 | TGCGCCAGCAGCCAAGAGCCGGCCTCTGGAAACACCATATATTTT | CASSQEPASGNTIYF
TRBJ2-2 | - | - | TRBV30 | TGTGCCTGGGAGAGCGGGGAGCTGTTTTTT | CAWESGELFF
TRBJ2-1 | - | - | TRBV6-6 | TGTGCCAGCAGTTACTCGGTTGAGTCCAATGAGCAGTTCTTC | CASSYSVESNEQFF
TRBJ1-1 | - | - | TRBV30 | TGTGCCTGGAGTGTGGGAATGGCTGAAGCTTTCTTT | CAWSVGMAEAFF
TRBJ2-7 | - | - | TRBV10-3 | TGTGCCATCAAAGGCCACAAAGGGGTCGAGCAGTACTTC | CAIKGHKGVEQYF
TRBJ2-3 | - | - | TRBV4-1 | TGCGCCAGCAGCCAAGTTAAGGGGAGGACAGATACGCAGTATTTT | CASSQVKGRTDTQYF
TRBJ1-6 | TRBD1 | - | TRBV10-3 | TGTGCCATCAGTGACCCGGGACAGAATAATTCACCCCTCCACTTT | CAISDPGQNNSPLHF
TRBJ1-5 | - | - | TRBV30 | TGTGCCTGGAGTATCCGGTCTCTCAGGGGCAATCAGCCCCAGCATTTT | CAWSIRSLRGNQPQHF
TRBJ1-1 | - | - | TRBV4-1 | TGCGCCAGCAGCCAAGAATACAACACTGAAGCTTTCTTT | CASSQEYNTEAFF
TRBJ1-1 | TRBD1 | - | TRBV2 | TGTGCCAGCAGCGCATCCGTCACGCCGGGACAGGGGATTGTGAACACTGAAGCTTTCTTT | CASSASVTPGQGIVNTEAFF
TRBJ2-1 | - | - | TRBV15 | TGTGCCACCAGCAGAGAATTCGGGAATGAGCAGTTCTTC | CATSREFGNEQFF
TRBJ1-5 | - | - | TRBV7-9 | TGTGCCAGCAGCTTATCAATGGTTGAGCCCCAGCATTTT | CASSLSMVEPQHF
TRBJ1-6 | - | - | TRBV30 | TGTGCCTGGAGCACGGGGCTCGGGTCACCCCTCCACTTT | CAWSTGLGSPLHF
TRBJ2-5 | TRBD1 | - | TRBV29-1 | TGCAGCGTTGTCGAGACAGGGGAGGTGACCCAGTACTTC | CSVVETGEVTQYF
TRBJ2-7 | - | - | TRBV4-1 | TGCGCCAGCAGCCAAGCTACAGGGTCCTACGAGCAGTACTTC | CASSQATGSYEQYF
TRBJ1-2 | - | medium-sized | TRBV29-1 | TGCAGCGTTGAAGAAGTTCGGAAGAACTATGGCTACACCTTC | CSVEEVRKNYGYTF
TRBJ2-5 | - | - | TRBV25-1 | TGTGCCAGCAGTGAATTTGGGGAACAAGAGACCCAGTACTTC | CASSEFGEQETQYF
TRBJ1-2 | TRBD1 | - | TRBV2 | TGTGCCAGCAGCGATACAGGGGGAGGCTATGGCTACACCTTC | CASSDTGGGYGYTF
TRBJ1-2 | - | - | TRBV7-9 | TGTGCCAGCAGCCTAGAGGGAGGGGATGGCTACACCTTC | CASSLEGGDGYTF
TRBJ2-1 | - | - | TRBV7-9 | TGTGCCAGCAGCTCGACCGACGGAAACAATGAGCAGTTCTTC | CASSSTDGNNEQFF
TRBJ2-7 | - | once | TRBV12-5 | TGTGCTAGTGGTTCTACCCCCGGGTACGGACAGCTCTTCTACGAGCAGTACTTC | CASGSTPGYGQLFYEQYF
TRBJ1-1 | - | - | TRBV19 | TGTGCCAGTAGTATGGGCGGGAACACTGAAGCTTTCTTT | CASSMGGNTEAFF
TRBJ1-5 | - | - | TRBV4-3 | TGCGCCAGCAGCCAAGAAGGCTCTAGCAATCAGCCCCAGCATTTT | CASSQEGSSNQPQHF
TRBJ2-7 | - | - | TRBV4-1 | TGCGCCAGCAGCCAAGATGGACTGCCATCCGAGCAGTACTTC | CASSQDGLPSEQYF
TRBJ1-1 | - | medium-sized | TRBV6-4 | TGTGCCAGCAGTGACTCACAGAACACTGAAGCTTTCTTT | CASSDSQNTEAFF
TRBJ1-6 | - | - | TRBV6-1 | TGTGCCAGCAGCCCACCGGGGGCCTATTCACCCCTCCACTTT | CASSPPGAYSPLHF
TRBJ1-2 | TRBD1 | few | TRBV10-2 | TGCGCCAGCAGTGAGACCCGGACAGGGGGCAGCTATGGCTACACCTTC | CASSETRTGGSYGYTF
TRBJ1-5 | - | - | TRBV4-3 | TGCGCCAGCAGCCAAGATCGCGATAGCAATCAGCCCCAGCATTTT | CASSQDRDSNQPQHF
TRBJ1-2 | - | - | TRBV21-1 | TGTGCCAGCAGCCGACCGCCAGGTGACGGCTACACCTTC | CASSRPPGDGYTF
TRBJ1-5 | - | - | TRBV19 | TGTGCCAGTAGTATCGACCGGGTGAATCAGCCCCAGCATTTT | CASSIDRVNQPQHF
TRBJ1-5 | - | - | TRBV15 | TGTGCCACCAGCAGAGATGGGAGGGGGGATCAGCCCCAGCATTTT | CATSRDGRGDQPQHF
TRBJ2-2 | - | - | TRBV21-1 | TGTGCCAGCACCCAAGGGGAAAGGCAGGGGGCTTGGAACACCGGGGAGCTGTTTTTT | CASTQGERQGAWNTGELFF
TRBJ2-5 | TRBD1 | - | TRBV9 | TGTGCCAGCAGCCCCCACAGGGGACCGGGGAAAGAGACCCAGTACTTC | CASSPHRGPGKETQYF
TRBJ2-3 | TRBD2 | - | TRBV7-3 | TGTGCCAGCAGCCAAACCGGGACTAGCGGGGGTCAGACGCAGTATTTT | CASSQTGTSGGQTQYF
TRBJ2-4 | - | - | TRBV12-2 | TGTGCAAGTCGCCCCGCTCGGGGGCGCTTCGGCAAAAACATTCAGTACTTC | CASRPARGRFGKNIQYF
TRBJ1-5 | TRBD1 | - | TRBV27 | TGTGCCAGCAGCTCGGGACAGGGGGGTTGGCCCCAGCATTTT | CASSSGQGGWPQHF